This note documents a single T cell receptor (beta chain) sequence. The length of the CDR3 is 16 residues. V gave up 6 bases and J gave up 3 bases; unmatched junction bases: 11. Germline CDR1 and CDR2: LNHDA and SQIVND (reference sequence). The source of the sample is a study of T cell responses to AZD1222 COVID-19 vaccine. Some clones are missing from TCRdb's copy, which holds only in-frame ones; the method was immunoSEQ multiplex PCR. The profile shows more than 100,000 clones, over 80% of them singletons. This receptor was taken from an adult in good health. The rearrangement uses TRBV19 and TRBJ2-3, with 8 nucleotides matching TRBD1. The specimen was peripheral blood, collected on day 0 of AZD1222 vaccination. CDR3 in amino acids: CASSTKGQEATDTQYF. The CDR3 DNA sequence: TGTGCCAGTAGCACCAAGGGACAGGAGGCAACAGATACGCAGTATTTT.